Each of the 12 T cell receptor beta chains below was sequenced from the same sample in a study of radiotherapy plus CTLA-4 blockade in lung cancer. Only in-frame clones appear in the TCRdb table, and some are missing; sequencing was by immunoSEQ multiplex PCR. The sample gives 60,000 to 70,000 clones, over 75% of which show up once; less than 5% is in the top ten. Sequenced here: peripheral blood, sampled from a patient treated with radiotherapy plus ipilimumab. All receptors come from a human donor with non-small cell lung cancer who had a partial response to radiotherapy plus ipilimumab.

Comments on this clone: An end of the junction does not agree with germline; a read error may underlie this. V and J are TRBV18 and TRBJ2-7, with D possibly being TRBD1 (5 bases). The germline V gene encodes CDR1 KGHSH and CDR2 LQKENI. This CDR3 comprises 16 residues. The CDR3 reads CASSPPAGIPTYEQYF. The CDR3 nucleotides read TGTGCCAGCTCCCCACCCGCAGGGATCCCCACCTACGAGCAGTACTTC.

The chain uses TRBV27 and TRBJ1-5, with 8 bases that match TRBD1. The ends lost 6 bases at V and 0 bases at J; junction bases unmatched: 7. Germline loops: CDR1 MNHEY, CDR2 SMNVEV (reference sequence). The CDR3 length is 16 residues. The CDR3 loop is CASSPDRGYSNQPQHF. The CDR3, as DNA: TGTGCCAGCAGCCCAGACAGGGGCTATAGCAATCAGCCCCAGCATTTT.

The chain couples TRBV6-5 to TRBJ1-2; the match to TRBD1 covers 9 bases. This CDR3 comprises 13 residues. The germline gives CDR1 MNHEY, CDR2 SVGAGI. The V and J ends lost 6 bases and 2 bases, in that order; junction bases with no gene match: 1. The CDR3: CASRGTGNYGYTF. In DNA form, the CDR3 reads TGTGCCAGCAGAGGGACAGGGAACTATGGCTACACCTTC.

The rearrangement joins TRBV28 to TRBJ2-1; tentatively, D is TRBD2 (5 bases). The CDR3 sequence is 16 residues long. Germline V gives CDR1 MDHEN, CDR2 SYDVKM. The V and J ends lost 6 bases and 5 bases respectively, with 20 bases between them. The CDR3 sequence is CASSPRSGSGDNEQFF. CDR3 coding DNA: TGTGCCAGCAGCCCTCGGAGTGGGAGTGGGGACAATGAGCAGTTCTTC.

Only a few counts were recorded for this clone. The chain joins TRBV7-2 to TRBJ1-5; tentatively, D is TRBD1 (5 bases). Germline V lookup: CDR1 SGHTA, CDR2 FQGNSA. This CDR3 comprises 15 residues. V was clipped by 0 bases and J by 6 bases, with 12 bases between them. The CDR3 region is CASSLAAGKGQPQHF. CDR3 nucleotide sequence: TGTGCCAGCAGCTTAGCGGCAGGGAAAGGTCAGCCCCAGCATTTT.

The chain carries TRBV6-5 and TRBJ2-2; D call uncertain. V was cut by 4 bases and J by 3 bases, with 3 bases left in between. This CDR3 comprises 12 residues. The V gene's germline CDR1 is MNHEY and CDR2 SVGAGI. CDR3 region: CASSSYTGELFF. In nucleotides, the CDR3 is TGTGCCAGCAGTTCTTACACCGGGGAGCTGTTTTTT.

The chain couples TRBV21-1 to TRBJ2-1; TRBD1 was called by the table and not checked on the DNA. TRBV21-1 is classified as a pseudogene. This CDR3 comprises 19 residues. DNA for the CDR3: TGTGCCAGCAGCATTCAAAAGACAGGGCTAATTTACTCCTACAATGAGCAGTTCTTC. Amino acid sequence: CASSIQKTGLIYSYNEQFF.

DNA for the CDR3: TGTGCCAGCGGAGGGGACTACGGAGTCTACGAGCAGTACTTC. This sequence encodes CASGGDYGVYEQYF. The chain uses TRBV28 and TRBJ2-7, with 7 bases lining up with TRBD2. With 8 bases clipped from V and 3 bases from J, the junction kept 10 bases outside the gene matches. This CDR3 contains 14 residues. CDR1 MDHEN and CDR2 SYDVKM come from the germline V gene.

The chain uses TRBV5-1 and TRBJ1-5; 8 nucleotides match TRBD1. Trimming removed 4 bases from V and 7 bases from J; junction bases left unmatched: 7. Germline V gene sequence: CDR1 SGHRS, CDR2 YFSETQ. This CDR3 spans 14 amino acids. The chain's CDR3 is CASSRTGFDQPQHF. Written as DNA, the CDR3 is TGCGCCAGCAGCCGGACAGGGTTTGACCAGCCCCAGCATTTT.

V is TRBV27 and J is TRBJ1-5; 7 positions agree with TRBD1. The CDR3 is made up of 14 amino acids. Germline loops: CDR1 MNHEY, CDR2 SMNVEV (reference sequence). J was trimmed by 5 bases and V by 5 bases; bases with no gene match: 6. CDR3 coding DNA: TGTGCCAGCAGTCCATGGACAGGTCATCAGCCCCAGCATTTT. The encoded protein is CASSPWTGHQPQHF.

The rearrangement joins TRBV25-1 to TRBJ2-5; TRBD2 matches 8 bases. Germline trimming cut 4 bases from V and 5 bases from J; bases unmatched to any gene: 9. From germline, CDR1 is MGHDK and CDR2 SYGVNS. CDR3 length equals 15 residues. The CDR3 reads CASSGASGSLETQYF. CDR3 in DNA: TGTGCCAGCAGTGGTGCAAGCGGGAGTTTGGAGACCCAGTACTTC.

V gene TRBV28 combines with J gene TRBJ2-3; 7 bases align to TRBD1. The germline CDR1 and CDR2 sequences are MDHEN and SYDVKM. The CDR3 consists of 15 residues. V lost 9 bases, J lost 1 base, and 10 bases stayed unmatched. The CDR3, as DNA: TGTGCCAGTGCAACGGGACAGTTCCGCACAGATACGCAGTATTTT. Protein: CASATGQFRTDTQYF.